This T cell receptor (beta chain) originates from a study of OX40 agonist ivuxolimab in advanced cancers. In the study overall: Those enrolled were 80% to 85% male, with a mean age of around 60 years and ages from roughly 20 to 85. Findings and caveats of the study: The CD4+ and CD8+ T cells in the blood had expanded clonally by week 6 at 0.1 to 3.0 mg/kg. Low levels of normalized T-cell clonal expansion also appeared in some nonresponders.

Only a few counts were recorded for this clone. Its antigen is not identified. Only in-frame clones appear in the TCRdb table, and some are missing; sequencing was by immunoSEQ multiplex PCR. This sample has more than 60,000 clones, with roughly 89% found just once. At baseline, cycle 4 day 1, and cycle 7 day 1, blood was sampled. CDR1 SGHRS and CDR2 YFSETQ come from the germline V gene. The CDR3 contains 13 residues. J lost 10 bases, V lost 1 base, and 5 bases had no gene match. This specimen consisted of CD4+ or CD8+ T cells sorted from blood, obtained in a trial of the OX40 agonist ivuxolimab. V and J are TRBV5-1 and TRBJ2-1; 7 nucleotides align to TRBD2. The source is an adult with an advanced solid tumor such as melanoma, head and neck, liver or kidney cancer. The DNA of the CDR3 is TGCGCCAGCAGCTTGTTCCTGGGACTAGAGCAGTTCTTC. Its translation: CASSLFLGLEQFF.